This TCR beta chain was sequenced in a study of blood T cell repertoires in COVID-19. Across the whole study: Researchers got acute and convalescent COVID-19 samples from the United States, Italy and Spain.

Per the original methods: Nucleated cell number was recorded as an estimate derived from reference gene primer amplification. Sequencing used immunoSEQ multiplex PCR; TCRdb keeps in-frame clones, though not all of them. V and J calls and clone size are as listed in that table; D and trimming were resolved from the DNA. Among about 90,000 clones, around 89% were seen once, and the ten largest hold 2.5% to 3.5%. V was pared by 6 bases and J by 2 bases, with 15 bases of the junction left unmatched. This CDR3 contains 17 residues. Germline V gene sequence: CDR1 KGHSH, CDR2 LQKENI. Patients in Seattle were enrolled during active infection, then followed longitudinally.

V usage is TRBV18 and J usage is TRBJ1-2; TRBD1 matches at 7 bases. The receptor was derived from a man in his fifties or sixties with COVID-19, enrolled during active disease. Material: peripheral blood. The CDR3 sequence: CASSRNGGGAANYGYTF. CDR3 nucleotide sequence: TGTGCCAGCTCGAGAAACGGAGGGGGCGCAGCGAACTATGGCTACACCTTC.